The 9 T cell receptor beta chains below all came from one sample that was sequenced in a study of OX40 agonist ivuxolimab in advanced cancers. The table came from immunoSEQ multiplex PCR; TCRdb's copy has only in-frame clones and leaves some out. The sample has about 32,000 clones; 84% are singletons. The specimen comprised CD4+ or CD8+ T cells sorted from blood, sampled in a trial of the OX40 agonist ivuxolimab. These receptors came from an adult with an advanced solid tumor such as melanoma, head and neck, liver or kidney cancer.

This clone is a singleton in its sample. The rearrangement joins TRBV4-1 to TRBJ2-7; D might be TRBD2 (6 bases). Germline lookup yields CDR1 MGHRA and CDR2 YSYEKL. The CDR3 contains 13 residues. Between the trimmed V and J ends, which lost 4 bases and 5 bases, there was a span of 12 bases. The CDR3 nucleotides are TGCGCCAGCAGCCGCGGGGCAGACAACGAGCAGTACTTC. It specifies CASSRGADNEQYF.

V is TRBV5-6 and J is TRBJ2-1; D may correspond to TRBD1 or TRBD2 (5 bases each). There are 13 residues in the CDR3. The V gene's germline CDR1 is SGHDT and CDR2 YYEEEE. V was trimmed by 4 bases and J by 5 bases, leaving 10 bases between them. As DNA, the CDR3 is TGTGCCAGCAGCCCCGGGACCCACAATGAGCAGTTCTTC. Translating it yields CASSPGTHNEQFF.

This chain uses TRBV7-9 with TRBJ1-2, with a weak D call TRBD1 (5 bases). V dropped 7 bases and J dropped 8 bases, with 14 bases sitting between them. The germline gives CDR1 SEHNR, CDR2 FQNEAQ (reference sequence). The CDR3 totals 12 residues. This CDR3 reads CASTLLGGGYTF. The CDR3 nucleotides are TGTGCCAGCACCCTACTGGGGGGGGGCTACACCTTC.

This chain connects TRBV7-8 to TRBJ2-2; D unclear. The V and J ends lost 2 bases and 7 bases respectively, with 14 bases between them. Germline V gene sequence: CDR1 SGHVS, CDR2 FQNEAQ. The CDR3 runs 15 residues. The CDR3 nucleotides read TGTGCCAGCAGCTTAAGAGAATTGGTTGGCGGGGAGCTGTTTTTT. Protein sequence: CASSLRELVGGELFF.

The rearrangement uses TRBV5-6 and TRBJ2-1, with 11 bases aligning to TRBD2. The CDR3 runs 17 residues. Germline V gives CDR1 SGHDT, CDR2 YYEEEE. J gave up 9 bases and V 5 bases, and 16 bases lay outside the gene matches. The CDR3 DNA is TGTGCCAGCAGTTACGAGGGACTAGCGGCCTCTGGAGCTGAGCAGTTCTTC. This sequence encodes CASSYEGLAASGAEQFF.

The chain links TRBV7-3 to TRBJ2-3; 10 bases match TRBD2. The CDR3 is made up of 15 amino acids. The V and J ends lost 7 bases and 5 bases, in that order; junction bases with no gene match: 9. CDR1 is SGHTA and CDR2 is FQGTGA in the germline V gene. CDR3 region: CASKRTSGEIDTQYF. CDR3 sequence (DNA): TGTGCCAGCAAGAGGACTAGCGGTGAGATAGATACGCAGTATTTT. Variable domain in full (rest from reference TRBV7-3 and TRBJ2-3): GAGVSQTPSNKVTEKGKYVELRCDPISGHTALYWYRQSLGQGPEFLIYFQGTGAADDSGLPNDRFFAVRPEGSVSTLKIQRTERGDSAVYLCASKRTSGEIDTQYFGPGTRLTVL.

The genes are TRBV2 and TRBJ1-1; possibly TRBD1 for D (5 bases). The CDR3 extends over 13 amino acids. The V end was cut by 6 bases, the J end by 3 bases, with 11 bases between. Germline-derived CDR1 and CDR2 are SNHLY and FYNNEI. The CDR3 reads CASRSVTDTEAFF. In DNA, the CDR3 is TGTGCCAGCAGGAGCGTGACAGACACTGAAGCTTTCTTT.

The J gene is TRBJ1-2, the V gene TRBV13, with D unresolved. The CDR3 runs to 13 residues. Looked up from germline, CDR1 is PRHDT and CDR2 is FYEKMQ (reference sequence). Between the trimmed V and J ends, which lost 7 bases and 3 bases, there was a span of 12 bases. In DNA, the CDR3 is TGTGCCAGCAAATATGGAGATCACTATGGCTACACCTTC. It specifies CASKYGDHYGYTF.

The count of this clone is one. This chain joins TRBV28 and TRBJ2-2; D is ambiguous. The CDR3 totals 13 residues. With 1 base removed from V and 7 bases from J, the gap between germline ends came to 7 bases. Germline lookup yields CDR1 MDHEN and CDR2 SYDVKM. CDR3 sequence: CASSLSPGGELFF. CDR3 nucleotides: TGTGCCAGCAGTTTATCCCCCGGCGGGGAGCTGTTTTTT.